The next 18 T cell receptor beta chains were all read from a single sample in a study of cytomegalovirus exposure and HLA in healthy donors. The study ran its PCR with 60 Vbeta and 13 Jbeta primers. Measured with immunoSEQ multiplex PCR; TCRdb has only the in-frame clones, and not every one. The sample lists under 65,000 clones, almost 85% occurring once. Input material: PBMCs. These receptors all stem from a man in his fifties in good health and CMV-seronegative.

The chain recombines TRBV28 with TRBJ2-3; no reliable D call. CDR1 is MDHEN, CDR2 SYDVKM, per germline. The CDR3 length is 11 residues. The V and J ends lost 3 bases and 5 bases respectively, with 3 bases between them. The CDR3 here is CASSFRDTQYF. Here the CDR3 DNA reads TGTGCCAGCAGTTTCAGAGATACGCAGTATTTT. Full variable domain (remainder filled in from reference TRBV28 and TRBJ2-3): DVKVTQSSRYLVKRTGEKVFLECVQDMDHENMFWYRQDPGLGLRLIYFSYDVKMKEKGDIPEGYSVSREKKERFSLILESASTNQTSMYLCASSFRDTQYFGPGTRLTVL.

The rearrangement joins TRBV4-2 to TRBJ2-1; TRBD1 matches 8 bases. Germline V gene data show CDR1 as LGHNA and CDR2 as YNFKEQ. Trimming cost V 3 bases and J 5 bases; bases outside gene matches: 6. The CDR3 contains 15 residues. In DNA, the CDR3 is TGTGCCAGCAGCCATTACTGGACAGGGAACAATGAGCAGTTCTTC. Translation: CASSHYWTGNNEQFF.

The V and J genes are TRBV5-5 and TRBJ1-3; D is ambiguous. The V gene lost 7 bases and the J gene lost 4 bases, with 9 bases spanning the gap. This CDR3 contains 12 residues. Germline CDR1 is SGHKS and CDR2 is YYEKEE (reference sequence). The CDR3 here is CASRGLGNTIYF. As DNA, the CDR3 is TGTGCCAGCCGCGGGTTAGGAAACACCATATATTTT.

The chain employs TRBV5-4 and TRBJ2-5; a possible D gene is TRBD1 (7 bases). The CDR3 covers 14 residues. V was trimmed by 4 bases and J by 5 bases, leaving 15 bases between them. The germline V gene encodes CDR1 SGHNT and CDR2 YYREEE (reference sequence). CDR3 bases: TGTGCCAGCAGCCCCTCGGCAGGGGGGGAGACCCAGTACTTC. The encoded protein is CASSPSAGGETQYF.

In its sample, this clone was seen a few times. The rearrangement links TRBV6-5 to TRBJ2-7; 8 positions agree with TRBD1. The germline gives CDR1 MNHEY, CDR2 SVGAGI. The CDR3 is 16 residues long. V gave up 0 bases and J gave up 0 bases; unmatched junction bases: 4. This CDR3 is CASSYSNRGSSYEQYF. Written as DNA, the CDR3 is TGTGCCAGCAGTTACTCAAACAGGGGGAGCTCCTACGAGCAGTACTTC.

This clone came up a few times. The rearrangement links TRBV2 to TRBJ2-7; D is uncertain. V was clipped by 6 bases and J by 3 bases, with 6 bases between them. The CDR3 loop spans 11 amino acids. The germline gives CDR1 SNHLY, CDR2 FYNNEI. DNA of the CDR3: TGTGCCAGCAGGGGCATCTACGAGCAGTACTTC. This sequence encodes CASRGIYEQYF.

The genes are TRBV19 and TRBJ2-2; 9 positions match TRBD1. This CDR3 is built from 16 residues. With V trimmed by 6 bases and J by 8 bases, 13 bases remained unmatched. CDR1 and CDR2 from the germline V gene are LNHDA and SQIVND (reference sequence). DNA for the CDR3: TGTGCCAGTAGGGGACGTGGGACAGGGAAAAATGGGGAGCTGTTTTTT. It translates to CASRGRGTGKNGELFF.

The chain links TRBV7-8 to TRBJ2-7; weak D call: TRBD1 (5 bases). V lost 5 bases, J lost 9 bases, and 20 bases lay in between. The CDR3 totals 14 residues. From germline, CDR1 is SGHVS and CDR2 FQNEAQ. CDR3 DNA sequence: TGTGCCAGCAGCAAGGACACCCCGAAGGCTAGGCAGTACTTC. It encodes CASSKDTPKARQYF.

In the case of this clone: Germline and junction disagree at one end, which may indicate a read error. The rearrangement uses TRBV5-1 and TRBJ1-6; the match to TRBD1 covers 12 bases. The CDR3 spans 16 residues. Per the germline V gene, CDR1 is SGHRS and CDR2 is YFSETQ. For the CDR3, the DNA is TGCGCCAGCAGATTGGGACAGGGGGCCGATAATTCACCCCTCCACTTT. Its translation: CASRLGQGADNSPLHF.

In this sample, this clone turned up once. The V gene is TRBV5-1, the J gene TRBJ1-1, with 10 bases lining up with TRBD1. The CDR3 runs 15 residues. V lost 8 bases and J lost 2; bases outside the gene matches: 9. Germline V gene lookup returns CDR1 SGHRS and CDR2 YFSETQ. The CDR3 reads CASGTGEEGNTEAFF. The CDR3 bases are TGCGCCAGTGGGACAGGGGAGGAAGGAAACACTGAAGCTTTCTTT. Full variable domain (missing parts from reference TRBV5-1 and TRBJ1-1): KAGVTQTPRYLIKTRGQQVTLSCSPISGHRSVSWYQQTPGQGLQFLFEYFSETQRNKGNFPGRFSGRQFSNSRSEMNVSTLELGDSALYLCASGTGEEGNTEAFFGQGTRLTVV.

The J gene is TRBJ1-4, the V gene TRBV6-1; D ambiguous. Trimming removed 4 bases at V and 5 bases at J, with 14 bases between. This CDR3 has 15 amino acids. From germline, CDR1 is MNHNS and CDR2 SASEGT. CDR3 in DNA: TGTGCCAGCAGTGGCCTCGGGAACCTGAATGAAAAACTGTTTTTT. It encodes CASSGLGNLNEKLFF.

This clone was observed once. The chain employs TRBV7-2 and TRBJ1-5; D remains unclear. Per germline, CDR1 SGHTA and CDR2 FQGNSA. V lost 1 base to trimming and J lost 6 bases, with 10 bases between them. The CDR3 totals 14 residues. The CDR3 bases are TGTGCCAGCAGCTTAGGACGGACTCCTCAGCCCCAGCATTTT. It translates to CASSLGRTPQPQHF.

This chain connects TRBV13 to TRBJ2-5; no firm D call. V lost 2 bases to trimming and J lost 2 bases, with 12 bases between them. The CDR3 runs 15 residues. The germline CDR1 and CDR2 sequences are PRHDT and FYEKMQ (reference sequence). The CDR3 loop reads CASSLFVEEQETQYF. The CDR3 DNA reads as TGTGCCAGCAGCTTATTTGTCGAAGAGCAAGAGACCCAGTACTTC.

This sequence joins TRBV28 and TRBJ2-2; TRBD2 is a possible D gene (7 bases). The germline CDR1 and CDR2 sequences are MDHEN and SYDVKM. Trimming stripped 1 base from V and 5 bases from J, with 17 bases between. This CDR3 has 17 residues. The CDR3 coding sequence is TGTGCCAGCAGTTTATCCGTAGGGGGGGTCGAGACCGGGGAGCTGTTTTTT. It yields the protein CASSLSVGGVETGELFF.

This chain connects TRBV2 to TRBJ1-5; no definite D call. The CDR3 sequence is 14 residues long. The V end lost 9 bases, the J end lost 4 bases, and 16 bases lay between the germline ends. The germline gives CDR1 SNHLY, CDR2 FYNNEI. CDR3 loop: CASAHIGGNQPQHF. In DNA form, the CDR3 reads TGTGCCAGTGCCCACATCGGAGGGAATCAGCCCCAGCATTTT.

The chain recombines TRBV11-3 with TRBJ1-5; 7 bases agree with TRBD1. The CDR3 covers 16 residues. In germline, CDR1 is SGHNT, CDR2 YENEEA. J was trimmed by 4 bases and V by 4 bases; bases with no gene match: 10. CDR3 DNA: TGTGCCAGCAGCTCCTTATACAGGGGTGGGAATCAGCCCCAGCATTTT. Translated: CASSSLYRGGNQPQHF. Together with reference TRBV11-3 and TRBJ1-5, the CDR3 gives the full variable domain: EAGVVQSPRYKIIEKKQPVAFWCNPISGHNTLYWYLQNLGQGPELLIRYENEEAVDDSQLPKDRFSAERLKGVDSTLKIQPAELGDSAVYLCASSSLYRGGNQPQHFGDGTRLSIL.

This chain uses TRBV27 with TRBJ1-2, with D unclear. Germline CDR1 reads MNHEY; CDR2 reads SMNVEV (reference sequence). The germline V and J ends were trimmed by 4 bases and 6 bases, with 15 bases remaining between them. The CDR3 extends over 14 amino acids. CDR3 in amino acids: CASSSTTSTHGYTF. In DNA form, the CDR3 reads TGTGCCAGCAGTTCAACTACATCAACCCATGGCTACACCTTC.

This chain uses TRBV6-5 with TRBJ2-6; weak D call: TRBD2 (6 bases). The CDR3 contains 15 residues. V shed 2 bases and J shed 2 bases, with 7 bases lying between them. CDR1 and CDR2 from the germline V gene are MNHEY and SVGAGI. In DNA form, the CDR3 reads TGTGCCAGCAGTTACGGAGGGGCTGGGGCCAACGTCCTGACTTTC. Protein product: CASSYGGAGANVLTF.